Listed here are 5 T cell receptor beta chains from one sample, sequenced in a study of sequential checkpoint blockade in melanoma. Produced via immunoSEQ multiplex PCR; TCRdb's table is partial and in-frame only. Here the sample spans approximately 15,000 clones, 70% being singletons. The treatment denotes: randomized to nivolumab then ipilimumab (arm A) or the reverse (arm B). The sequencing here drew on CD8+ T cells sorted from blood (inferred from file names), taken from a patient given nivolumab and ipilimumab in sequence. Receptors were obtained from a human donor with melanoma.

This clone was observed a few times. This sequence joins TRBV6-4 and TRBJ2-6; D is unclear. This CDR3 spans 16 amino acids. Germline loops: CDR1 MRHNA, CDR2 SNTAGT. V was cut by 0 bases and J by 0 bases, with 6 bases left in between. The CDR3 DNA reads TGTGCCAGCAGTGACTCACAGAGCTCTGGGGCCAACGTCCTGACTTTC. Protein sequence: CASSDSQSSGANVLTF.

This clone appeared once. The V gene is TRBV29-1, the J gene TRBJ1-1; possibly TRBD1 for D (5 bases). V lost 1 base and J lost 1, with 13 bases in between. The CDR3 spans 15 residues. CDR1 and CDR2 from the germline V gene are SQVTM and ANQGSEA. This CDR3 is CSVEGTLRGNTEAFF. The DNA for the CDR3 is TGCAGCGTTGAAGGGACACTCAGAGGGAACACTGAAGCTTTCTTT.

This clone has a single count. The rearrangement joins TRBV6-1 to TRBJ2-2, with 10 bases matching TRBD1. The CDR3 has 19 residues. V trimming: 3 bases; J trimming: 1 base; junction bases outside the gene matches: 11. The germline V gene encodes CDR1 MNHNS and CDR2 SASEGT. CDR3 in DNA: TGTGCCAGCAGTGAGTGGGGACAGGGGAGCATAAGGAACACCGGGGAGCTGTTTTTT. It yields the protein CASSEWGQGSIRNTGELFF.

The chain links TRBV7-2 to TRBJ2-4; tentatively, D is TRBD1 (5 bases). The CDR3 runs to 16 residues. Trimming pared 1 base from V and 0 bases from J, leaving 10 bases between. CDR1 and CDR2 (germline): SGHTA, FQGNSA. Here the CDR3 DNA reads TGTGCCAGCAGCTTAGAGACAGTACTAGCCAAAAACATTCAGTACTTC. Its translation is CASSLETVLAKNIQYF.

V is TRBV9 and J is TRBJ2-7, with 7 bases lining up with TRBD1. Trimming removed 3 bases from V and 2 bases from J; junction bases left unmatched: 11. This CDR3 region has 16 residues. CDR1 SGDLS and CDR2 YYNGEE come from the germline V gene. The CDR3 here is CASSGAPGQRAYEQYF. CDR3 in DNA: TGTGCCAGCAGCGGTGCCCCGGGACAGCGAGCCTACGAGCAGTACTTC.